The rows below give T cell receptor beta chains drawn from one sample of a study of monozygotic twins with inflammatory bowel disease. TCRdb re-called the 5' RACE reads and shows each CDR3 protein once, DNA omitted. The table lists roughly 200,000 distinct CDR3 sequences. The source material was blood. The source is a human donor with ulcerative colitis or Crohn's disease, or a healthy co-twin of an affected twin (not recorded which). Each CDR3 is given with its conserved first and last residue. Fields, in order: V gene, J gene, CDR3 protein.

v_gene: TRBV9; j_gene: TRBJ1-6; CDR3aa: CASSPRGEGFNSPLHF
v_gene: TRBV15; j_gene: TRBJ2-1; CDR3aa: CATRDSGRGAYNEQFF
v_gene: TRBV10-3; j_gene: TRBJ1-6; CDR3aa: CAISLGADNSPLHF
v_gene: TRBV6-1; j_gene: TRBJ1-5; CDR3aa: CASSKPTGYNQPQHF
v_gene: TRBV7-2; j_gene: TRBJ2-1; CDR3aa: CASSLPIGGQFF
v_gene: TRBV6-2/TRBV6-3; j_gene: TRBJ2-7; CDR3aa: CASSRPPRVEQYF
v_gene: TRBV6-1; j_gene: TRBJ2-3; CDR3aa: CASSEAIDTQYF
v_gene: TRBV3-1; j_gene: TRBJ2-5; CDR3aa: CASSQRLQETQYF
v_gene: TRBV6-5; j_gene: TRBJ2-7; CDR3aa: CASSYSLAGGRNEQYF
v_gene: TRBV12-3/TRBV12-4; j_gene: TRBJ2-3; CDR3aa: CASSQTSGRARGTDTQYF